This entry lists 19 T cell receptor beta chains sequenced from one sample in a study of CD8 T cells in ankylosing spondylitis. Study-level points and caveats: Roughly eight highly homologous variants made up a TCR beta motif that seemed to typify ankylosing spondylitis blood.

Antigens for these TCRs are unknown. TCRdb passed the 5' RACE reads through MiXCR, listing each CDR3 protein once. Here the sample spans hundreds of thousands of distinct CDR3 sequences, approximately 20% being singletons. The material sequenced was blood, either unsorted or a sorted T cell fraction (not recorded which). These receptors were collected from a male donor with ankylosing spondylitis.

This clonotype was seen a few times. The chain couples TRBV2 to TRBJ1-1; 7 bases align to TRBD1. The germline CDR1 and CDR2 sequences are SNHLY and FYNNEI. After removal of 7 bases from V and 4 bases from J, the junction contained 6 bases not matched to a gene. This CDR3 has 13 amino acids. In DNA, the CDR3 is TGTGCCAGCAAGTGGCAGGGGGGCACTGAAGCTTTCTTT. Its translation: CASKWQGGTEAFF.

This clonotype occurred many times. V and J are TRBV29-1 and TRBJ1-2; possible D gene TRBD1, 6 bases. V lost 5 bases, J lost 2 bases, and 15 bases lay in between. Germline assignment: CDR1 SQVTM and CDR2 ANQGSEA. The CDR3 contains 14 residues. The CDR3 sequence is CSVFGQGLNYGYTF. For the CDR3, the DNA is TGCAGCGTTTTTGGGCAGGGGCTAAACTATGGCTACACCTTC.

A single count supports this clonotype. The chain is built from TRBV29-1 and TRBJ2-3; possibly TRBD2 for D (5 bases). Trimming cost V 2 bases and J 8 bases, with 17 bases left between them. Germline V gene lookup returns CDR1 SQVTM and CDR2 ANQGSEA. The CDR3 contains 14 residues. The CDR3 nucleotides read TGCAGCGTTGAACCCAGCGATCCCGGAGGTACGCAGTATTTT. This gives the protein CSVEPSDPGGTQYF.

V is TRBV12-3 or TRBV12-4 and J is TRBJ2-3; TRBD2 agrees at 13 bases. This CDR3 has 17 residues. Trimming at V came to 6 bases and at J to 6 bases, leaving 12 bases not matched to a gene. CDR3 sequence reads: CASSQSRLAGGRDTQYF. Here the CDR3 DNA reads TGTGCCAGCAGCCAATCCCGACTAGCGGGGGGCCGGGATACGCAGTATTTT.

This clonotype was seen just once. The rearrangement joins TRBV7-8 to TRBJ2-1; D not certain. Germline CDR1 reads SGHVS; CDR2 reads FQNEAQ. This CDR3 comprises 15 residues. V dropped 3 bases and J dropped 3 bases, with 12 bases sitting between them. The CDR3: CASSFRPDLYNEQFF. CDR3 in DNA: TGTGCCAGCAGCTTTCGCCCGGACCTCTACAATGAGCAGTTCTTC. The whole variable domain, filled in from reference TRBV7-8 and TRBJ2-1, reads GAGVSQSPRYKVAKRGQDVALRCDPISGHVSLFWYQQALGQGPEFLTYFQNEAQLDKSGLPSDRFFAERPEGSVSTLKIQRTQQEDSAVYLCASSFRPDLYNEQFFGPGTRLTVL.

A few counts support this clonotype. This chain links TRBV7-9 with TRBJ2-1; D may be TRBD2 (6 bases). This CDR3 contains 15 residues. Trimming shortened V by 5 bases and J by 4 bases, and 15 bases separated the two germline ends. Germline V gene lookup returns CDR1 SEHNR and CDR2 FQNEAQ (reference sequence). This CDR3 is CASSPPAGEYNEQFF. DNA for the CDR3: TGTGCCAGCAGCCCCCCAGCGGGCGAATACAATGAGCAGTTCTTC.

This clonotype was counted only a few times. CDR3 in DNA: TGTGCCAGCAGTGACAGAGAAACCGGGGAGCTGTTTTTT. This encodes CASSDRETGELFF. The chain links TRBV6-4 to TRBJ2-2; D gene uncertain. The CDR3 sequence is 13 residues long. Trimming cost V 2 bases and J 5 bases, with 6 bases left between them. The germline V gene has CDR1 MRHNA and CDR2 SNTAGT.

This sequence joins TRBV9 and TRBJ2-3; possibly TRBD2 for D (5 bases). CDR1 is SGDLS and CDR2 is YYNGEE in the germline V gene. The CDR3 length is 14 residues. The ends were cut back, 0 bases at V and 3 bases at J, with 8 bases in the middle. CDR3 amino acids: CASSVATITDTQYF. The CDR3 DNA sequence: TGTGCCAGCAGCGTAGCGACTATTACAGATACGCAGTATTTT.

The chain employs TRBV29-1 and TRBJ2-3, with 7 bases aligning to TRBD1. The J segment lost 3 bases and the V segment lost 1 base, leaving 16 bases of the junction unmatched. The CDR3 covers 18 residues. Per germline, CDR1 SQVTM and CDR2 ANQGSEA. In DNA form, the CDR3 reads TGCAGCGTTGAAGTAGGGACAGCATCCCTAGGGGAAACAGATACGCAGTATTTT. Translated, it gives CSVEVGTASLGETDTQYF.

The chain has TRBV7-9 and TRBJ2-1; weak D call: TRBD1 (5 bases). Trimming shortened V by 5 bases and J by 5 bases, and 10 bases separated the two germline ends. This CDR3 contains 13 residues. CDR1 SEHNR and CDR2 FQNEAQ come from the germline V gene (reference sequence). The CDR3 here is CASSQGSDNEQFF. The CDR3, as DNA: TGTGCCAGCAGCCAGGGATCCGACAATGAGCAGTTCTTC.

This sequence joins TRBV12-3 or TRBV12-4 and TRBJ2-3, with D maybe TRBD2 (6 bases). Trimming pared 3 bases from V and 1 base from J, leaving 8 bases between. The length of the CDR3 is 14 residues. The CDR3 nucleotides are TGTGCCAGCAGTTTGCGGGATGGCACAGATACGCAGTATTTT. Translating it yields CASSLRDGTDTQYF.

This clonotype was observed a few times. This sequence joins TRBV7-9 and TRBJ2-5, with D hard to call. With 4 bases removed from V and 1 base from J, the gap between germline ends came to 7 bases. The CDR3 totals 13 residues. Per the germline V gene, CDR1 is SEHNR and CDR2 is FQNEAQ (reference sequence). The CDR3 bases are TGTGCCAGCAGCTATCTAAGCCAAGAGACCCAGTACTTC. Its protein product is CASSYLSQETQYF.

There are many counts of this clonotype. The chain joins TRBV12-3 or TRBV12-4 to TRBJ2-5, with D perhaps TRBD2 (5 bases). With 4 bases removed from V and 4 bases from J, the gap between germline ends came to 16 bases. This CDR3 region has 15 residues. The CDR3 DNA follows: TGTGCCAGCAGTTCCAGGACTGGAGAGGTAGAGACCCAGTACTTC. It specifies CASSSRTGEVETQYF.

The table lists this clonotype with a few counts. The chain joins TRBV27 to TRBJ2-2, with TRBD2 matching 11 bases. The CDR3 is made up of 21 amino acids. Germline loops: CDR1 MNHEY, CDR2 SMNVEV (reference sequence). After removal of 3 bases from V and 2 bases from J, the junction contained 17 bases not matched to a gene. CDR3 residues: CASSFIGIQASGGPNTGELFF. The CDR3 DNA follows: TGTGCCAGCAGTTTCATCGGGATTCAGGCTAGCGGGGGGCCTAACACCGGGGAGCTGTTTTTT.

This clonotype has a handful of counts. The rearrangement joins TRBV20-1 to TRBJ2-3, with 12 bases fitting TRBD2. Trimming cost V 4 bases and J 0 bases; bases outside gene matches: 5. The CDR3 consists of 16 residues. Germline V gene data show CDR1 as DFQATT and CDR2 as SNEGSKA (reference sequence). CDR3 sequence: CSATRLAGASTDTQYF. The CDR3 DNA follows: TGCAGTGCTACCCGACTAGCGGGAGCTAGCACAGATACGCAGTATTTT.

The chain recombines TRBV11-2 with TRBJ2-1, with D uncertain. The CDR3 has 17 amino acids. V shed 0 bases and J shed 0 bases, with 12 bases lying between them. Looked up from germline, CDR1 is SGHAT and CDR2 is FQNNGV. This CDR3 reads CASSLDGRLSSYNEQFF. CDR3 in DNA: TGTGCCAGCAGCTTAGATGGTAGGTTGAGCTCCTACAATGAGCAGTTCTTC.

This clonotype was recorded only once. The chain uses TRBV27 and TRBJ1-2, with D tentatively TRBD1 (6 bases). Per the germline V gene, CDR1 is MNHEY and CDR2 is SMNVEV (reference sequence). This CDR3 region has 15 residues. Deletions cut 3 bases from V and 2 bases from J, with 13 bases between. The CDR3 reads CASSFRQDGNYGYTF. The CDR3 DNA reads TGTGCCAGCAGTTTTCGACAGGATGGGAACTATGGCTACACCTTC.

This clonotype was found a few times. This chain links TRBV27 with TRBJ2-2; 10 nucleotides align to TRBD2. CDR3 length: 16 residues. The V and J ends lost 5 bases and 6 bases, in that order; junction bases with no gene match: 9. The germline gives CDR1 MNHEY, CDR2 SMNVEV (reference sequence). The CDR3 DNA reads TGTGCCAGCAGTCCCACCCTAGCGGGGGCGCCCGGGGAGCTGTTTTTT. Protein product: CASSPTLAGAPGELFF.

A remark on this clonotype: Because it lacks the conserved phenylalanine or tryptophan at the end, this CDR3 is likely a read error. The rearrangement joins TRBV7-6 to TRBJ2-1; tentative D call: TRBD2 (6 bases). Between the trimmed V and J ends, which lost 1 base and 6 bases, there was a span of 13 bases. Germline assignment: CDR1 SGHVS and CDR2 FNYEAQ. CDR3 length: 15 amino acids. CDR3 in DNA: TGTGCCAGCAGCTTAGGGCAGGGACTTCTCAATGAGCAGTTCTTA. Translating it yields CASSLGQGLLNEQFL.